Listed below are T cell receptor beta chains from one sample, sequenced in a study of OX40 agonist ivuxolimab in advanced cancers. Here immunoSEQ multiplex PCR was the method, and the copy in TCRdb shows in-frame clones only, minus some. The data contain tens of thousands of clones, approximately 83% of them singletons. Here the sequenced sample was CD4+ or CD8+ T cells sorted from blood, taken in a trial of the OX40 agonist ivuxolimab. The receptor set was obtained from an adult with an advanced solid tumor such as melanoma, head and neck, liver or kidney cancer. Each CDR3 is given with its conserved first and last residue. The D gene is left open where the match is weak. Only part of the rows carry a size: once, few, many, or a class if the clone is expanded.

>TRBV6-5|-|TRBJ1-1|-
CASSYSGVAEAFF
TGTGCCAGCAGTTACTCGGGGGTTGCTGAAGCTTTCTTT
>TRBV2|-|TRBJ1-2|-
CASSPLGGRQNYGYTF
TGTGCCAGCAGCCCCTTAGGGGGACGACAGAACTATGGCTACACCTTC
>TRBV6-5|TRBD1|TRBJ1-3|-
CASSQGQGLRNTIYF
TGTGCCAGCAGTCAAGGACAGGGATTAAGAAACACCATATATTTT
>TRBV28|TRBD1|TRBJ1-5|-
CASSPGQVSNQPQHF
TGTGCCAGCAGTCCGGGACAGGTTAGCAATCAGCCCCAGCATTTT
>TRBV7-9|-|TRBJ2-7|-
CASNAGSYEQYF
TGTGCCAGCAACGCGGGTAGCTACGAGCAGTACTTC
>TRBV14|-|TRBJ1-1|-
CASSQDQYGQFTEAFF
TGTGCCAGCAGCCAAGATCAATATGGGCAGTTCACTGAAGCTTTCTTT
>TRBV7-8|-|TRBJ2-1|-
CASSLNLGDEQFF
TGTGCCAGCAGCTTAAATCTCGGGGATGAGCAGTTCTTC
>TRBV6-6|-|TRBJ1-2|-
CASSLGGNHYGYTF
TGTGCCAGCAGCCTAGGTGGTAATCACTATGGCTACACCTTC
>TRBV7-9|TRBD1|TRBJ2-1|-
CATQGAPYNEQFF
TGTGCCACCCAGGGGGCTCCTTACAATGAGCAGTTCTTC
>TRBV4-1|-|TRBJ1-3|-
CASSQVVGNTIYF
TGCGCCAGCAGCCAAGTGGTGGGAAACACCATATATTTT
>TRBV19|TRBD1|TRBJ1-1|-
CASSMTGLTEAFF
TGTGCCAGTAGTATGACAGGGCTAACTGAAGCTTTCTTT
>TRBV27|TRBD1|TRBJ1-1|-
CASQDRVRTEAFF
TGTGCCAGCCAGGACAGGGTAAGAACTGAAGCTTTCTTT
>TRBV29-1|TRBD2|TRBJ2-7|-
CSVETGGYEQYF
TGCAGCGTTGAAACGGGGGGCTACGAGCAGTACTTC
>TRBV29-1|-|TRBJ2-1|medium-sized
CSGLQTNEQFF
TGCAGCGGCCTACAGACGAATGAGCAGTTCTTC
>TRBV6-6|TRBD1|TRBJ1-6|-
CASSWYETGVSPLHF
TGTGCCAGCAGTTGGTACGAGACAGGGGTCTCACCCCTCCACTTT
>TRBV7-8|-|TRBJ1-1|-
CASSALQGLNTEAFF
TGTGCCAGCAGCGCTTTACAGGGTTTGAACACTGAAGCTTTCTTT
>TRBV9|-|TRBJ2-3|-
CASRGPRSDTQYF
TGTGCCAGCAGAGGACCGAGGTCAGATACGCAGTATTTT
>TRBV10-3|-|TRBJ2-1|-
CAISVIEGVAYNEQFF
TGTGCCATCAGTGTGATTGAGGGGGTCGCCTACAATGAGCAGTTCTTC
>TRBV9|-|TRBJ1-1|-
CASSVGGMNTEAFF
TGTGCCAGCAGCGTGGGGGGAATGAACACTGAAGCTTTCTTT
>TRBV7-2|TRBD2|TRBJ2-2|-
CASSLEGLAGMNTGELFF
TGTGCCAGCAGCTTAGAGGGACTAGCGGGGATGAACACCGGGGAGCTGTTTTTT
>TRBV7-9|-|TRBJ2-7|-
CASSLAARAYEQYF
TGTGCCAGCAGCTTAGCGGCCAGGGCTTACGAGCAGTACTTC
>TRBV9|-|TRBJ2-6|-
CASSNVVGRISSGANVLTF
TGTGCCAGCAGCAACGTAGTTGGCAGGATCTCCTCTGGGGCCAACGTCCTGACTTTC
>TRBV6-6|TRBD1|TRBJ2-7|-
CASSYRVGQPYEQYF
TGTGCCAGCAGTTACAGAGTGGGACAGCCATACGAGCAGTACTTC
>TRBV11-2|-|TRBJ1-2|-
CASRLGQTLYGYTF
TGTGCCAGCAGGCTCGGACAGACTCTCTATGGCTACACCTTC
>TRBV27|-|TRBJ2-3|few
CASSPVTSYRDTQYF
TGTGCCAGCAGTCCTGTAACTAGCTACAGAGATACGCAGTATTTT
>TRBV5-1|-|TRBJ2-2|-
CASSLGTNTGELFF
TGCGCCAGCAGTCTCGGTACGAACACCGGGGAGCTGTTTTTT
>TRBV9|-|TRBJ2-2|-
CASSAPNDRTGELFF
TGTGCCAGCAGCGCCCCTAATGACCGCACCGGGGAGCTGTTTTTT